This is a list of T cell receptor beta chains from one sample in a study of siplizumab effects on memory and regulatory T cells. Profiled with immunoSEQ multiplex PCR; TCRdb holds only in-frame clones, not every one. The table records around 72,000 clones, about 90% of them present only once. Sequencing input: CD8+ T cells sorted from blood. These receptor sequences come from a human donor in good health. Each CDR3 is given with its conserved first and last residue.

v_gene: TRBV7-9; j_gene: TRBJ1-2; CDR3aa: CASRDLIPDGYTF
v_gene: TRBV6-5; j_gene: TRBJ2-7; CDR3aa: CASSSGNEQYF
v_gene: TRBV7-6; j_gene: TRBJ2-3; CDR3aa: CASSLGGSGRPFTDTQYF
v_gene: TRBV7-6; j_gene: TRBJ2-7; CDR3aa: CASSPGGTYEQYF
v_gene: TRBV6-5; j_gene: TRBJ2-7; CDR3aa: CASRRWDSSYEQYF
v_gene: TRBV5-6; j_gene: TRBJ2-1; CDR3aa: CASNLVGLAGGPYNEQFF
v_gene: TRBV4-1; j_gene: TRBJ1-1; CDR3aa: CASSLGNTEAFF
v_gene: TRBV6-6; j_gene: TRBJ1-1; CDR3aa: CASRSGQGTEAFF
v_gene: TRBV7-8; j_gene: TRBJ2-2; CDR3aa: CASSLSSGSNTGELFF
v_gene: TRBV19; j_gene: TRBJ2-7; CDR3aa: CASSVLTSTDEQYF
v_gene: TRBV15; j_gene: TRBJ1-6; CDR3aa: CATSGDRSYNSPLHF
v_gene: TRBV2; j_gene: TRBJ2-2; CDR3aa: CAILGTPGNTGELFF
v_gene: TRBV7-7; j_gene: TRBJ2-1; CDR3aa: CASSRGTSGMVSEQFF
v_gene: TRBV13; j_gene: TRBJ1-5; CDR3aa: CASSLGQRNQPQHF
v_gene: TRBV7-9; j_gene: TRBJ2-1; CDR3aa: CASSLLTGNEQFF
v_gene: TRBV29-1; j_gene: TRBJ1-1; CDR3aa: CSVPDGTTEAFF
v_gene: TRBV9; j_gene: TRBJ2-1; CDR3aa: CASSVGAGGTDEQFF
v_gene: TRBV7-9; j_gene: TRBJ2-1; CDR3aa: CASRYQAGGPYNEQFF
v_gene: TRBV27; j_gene: TRBJ2-1; CDR3aa: CASKSGLPGDEQFF